This T cell receptor beta chain was documented in a study of response to subunit inactivated influenza vaccine. Study-level findings and limits: The study's authors posited that every seasonal influenza vaccination enlists few new T cells.

The germline gives CDR1 LNHDA, CDR2 SQIVND (reference sequence). The V and J ends lost 1 base and 4 bases respectively, with 10 bases between them. The CDR3 covers 15 residues. TCRdb called the RT-PCR reads again in MiXCR, with one record for every CDR3 protein. The sample contains about 520,000 distinct CDR3 sequences, 25% of which appear only once. This clonotype was seen a few times. Antigen: not known. The source was CD4+ T cells sorted from PBMCs, collected about 5 days after vaccination. The genes are TRBV19 and TRBJ1-4, with a possible D match to TRBD1 (5 bases). The receptor was isolated from a man aged 45-65 years who received an inactivated influenza vaccine. The CDR3 region is CASSIGKGDNEKLFF. The DNA of the CDR3 is TGTGCCAGTAGTATAGGGAAAGGGGATAATGAAAAACTGTTTTTT.